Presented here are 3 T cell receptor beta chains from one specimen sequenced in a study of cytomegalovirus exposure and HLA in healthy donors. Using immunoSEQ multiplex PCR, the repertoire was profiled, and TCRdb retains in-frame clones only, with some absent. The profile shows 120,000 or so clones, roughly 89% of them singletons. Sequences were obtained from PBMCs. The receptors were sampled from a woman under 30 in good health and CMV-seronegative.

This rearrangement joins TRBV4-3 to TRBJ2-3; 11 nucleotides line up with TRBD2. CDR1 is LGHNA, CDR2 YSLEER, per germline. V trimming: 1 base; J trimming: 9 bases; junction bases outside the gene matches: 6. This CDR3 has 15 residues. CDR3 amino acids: CASSQVLSGRETQYF. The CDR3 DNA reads TGCGCCAGCAGCCAAGTTCTTAGCGGGAGGGAAACGCAGTATTTT.

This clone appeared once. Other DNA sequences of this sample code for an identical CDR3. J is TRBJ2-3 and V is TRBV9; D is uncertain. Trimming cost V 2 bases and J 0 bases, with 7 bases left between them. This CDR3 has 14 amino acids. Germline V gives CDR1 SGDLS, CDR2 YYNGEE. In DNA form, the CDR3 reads TGTGCCAGCAGCGTTTCAGGAAGCACAGATACGCAGTATTTT. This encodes CASSVSGSTDTQYF.

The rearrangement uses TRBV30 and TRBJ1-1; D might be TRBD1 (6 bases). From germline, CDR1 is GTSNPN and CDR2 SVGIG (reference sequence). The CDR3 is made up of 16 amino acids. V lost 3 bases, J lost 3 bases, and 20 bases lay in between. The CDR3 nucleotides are TGTGCCTGGAGGACGGCGGGCGGTGGGGGCTACACTGAAGCTTTCTTT. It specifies CAWRTAGGGGYTEAFF.